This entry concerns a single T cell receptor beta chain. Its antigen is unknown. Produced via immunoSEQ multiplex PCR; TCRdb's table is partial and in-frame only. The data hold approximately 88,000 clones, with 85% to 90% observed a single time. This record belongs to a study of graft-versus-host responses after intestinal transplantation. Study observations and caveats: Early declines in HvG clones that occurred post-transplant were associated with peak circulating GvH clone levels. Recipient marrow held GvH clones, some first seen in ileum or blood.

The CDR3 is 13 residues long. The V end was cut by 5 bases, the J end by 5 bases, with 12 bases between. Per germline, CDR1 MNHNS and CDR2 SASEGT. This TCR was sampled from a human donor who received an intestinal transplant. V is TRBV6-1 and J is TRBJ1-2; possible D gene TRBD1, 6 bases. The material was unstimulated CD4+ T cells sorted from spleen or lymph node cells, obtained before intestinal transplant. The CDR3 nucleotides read TGTGCCAGCAGTATACAGGGAGAATATGGCTACACCTTC. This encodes CASSIQGEYGYTF.